This T cell receptor beta chain was captured in a study of cytomegalovirus exposure and HLA in healthy donors. The wider study: In terms of ancestry, the Caucasian-associated cluster contained roughly 81% of the approximately 400 genotyped donors.

A multiplex PCR was run with 60 Vbeta primers and 13 Jbeta primers. Using immunoSEQ multiplex PCR, the repertoire was profiled, and TCRdb retains in-frame clones only, with some absent. The data hold about 160,000 clones, with 75% to 85% observed a single time. CDR1 SGHRS and CDR2 YFSETQ come from the germline V gene. CDR3 length: 15 residues. J gave up 5 bases and V 3 bases, and 8 bases lay outside the gene matches. This clone came up once. The source is a girl aged 2 to 9 in good health and CMV-seropositive. Sequencing was performed on PBMCs. The chain is built from TRBV5-1 and TRBJ2-7; 10 positions match TRBD2. This chain's CDR3 is CASSSAGGRMNEQYF. The CDR3 coding sequence is TGCGCCAGCAGCTCAGCGGGAGGGCGGATGAACGAGCAGTACTTC.